This TCR beta chain emerged from a study of blood T cell repertoires in COVID-19. Germline-derived CDR1 and CDR2 are MNHEY and SVGAGI. V was cut by 6 bases and J by 4 bases, with 13 bases left in between. The CDR3 runs to 14 residues. In the original processing: Estimated nucleated cell counts came from reference gene primer amplification. Profiled with immunoSEQ multiplex PCR; TCRdb holds only in-frame clones, not every one. V and J calls and clone size are as listed in that table; D and trimming were resolved from the DNA. Of 81,000 or so clones listed, roughly 77% are singletons. Sequenced material: peripheral blood. The rearrangement links TRBV6-5 to TRBJ1-5; D is undetermined. This TCR derives from a human donor in a cohort sampled during active COVID-19. CDR3 sequence: CASRTRSPNQPQHF. DNA of the CDR3: TGTGCCAGCAGGACGAGGTCTCCGAATCAGCCCCAGCATTTT.